A selection of T cell receptor beta chains follows, all from one sample in a study of shared clonotypes between healthy human individuals. Only in-frame clones appear in the TCRdb table, and some are missing; sequencing was by immunoSEQ multiplex PCR. The sample yields 550,000 to 850,000 clones, over 55% seen once. Input material: memory CD4+ T cells sorted from blood. These receptors all come from a woman in her 30s in good health. CDR3s include the opening cysteine and the closing phenylalanine or tryptophan. A D gene is named only where the DNA matches it firmly. Only part of the rows carry a size: once, few, many, or a class if the clone is expanded.

d_call: NA
cdr3_length: 16
j_call: TRBJ2-1
clone_size: NA
v_call: TRBV7-2
cdr3_aa: CASSLVSGSSYNEQFF
cdr3_nt: TGTGCCAGCAGCTTAGTCTCTGGAAGCTCCTACAATGAGCAGTTCTTC

d_call: NA
cdr3_length: 14
j_call: TRBJ1-1
clone_size: NA
v_call: TRBV2
cdr3_aa: CASLKESMNTEAFF
cdr3_nt: TGTGCCAGCCTCAAGGAATCCATGAACACTGAAGCTTTCTTT

d_call: NA
cdr3_length: 15
j_call: TRBJ2-5
clone_size: once
v_call: TRBV9
cdr3_aa: CASGPAETRRETQYF
cdr3_nt: TGTGCCAGCGGCCCCGCGGAAACTAGGAGGGAGACCCAGTACTTC

d_call: NA
cdr3_length: 16
j_call: TRBJ1-4
clone_size: NA
v_call: TRBV4-2
cdr3_aa: CASSQDTGQGYEKLFF
cdr3_nt: TGTGCCAGCAGCCAAGATACGGGTCAAGGTTATGAAAAACTGTTTTTT

d_call: NA
cdr3_length: 17
j_call: TRBJ2-7
clone_size: NA
v_call: TRBV5-4
cdr3_aa: CASSLGGGETSWREQYF
cdr3_nt: TGTGCCAGCAGCTTGGGTGGGGGCGAGACTAGCTGGCGGGAGCAGTACTTC

d_call: NA
cdr3_length: 12
j_call: TRBJ2-5
clone_size: NA
v_call: TRBV30
cdr3_aa: CAWNHGGETQYF
cdr3_nt: TGTGCCTGGAACCATGGGGGGGAGACCCAGTACTTC

d_call: NA
cdr3_length: 10
j_call: TRBJ2-5
clone_size: NA
v_call: TRBV7-9
cdr3_aa: CASGVETQYF
cdr3_nt: TGTGCCAGCGGGGTTGAGACCCAGTACTTC

d_call: NA
cdr3_length: 14
j_call: TRBJ2-5
clone_size: NA
v_call: TRBV6-1
cdr3_aa: CASNPDRLLRTQYF
cdr3_nt: TGTGCCAGCAACCCAGACCGGCTCCTGAGGACCCAGTACTTC

d_call: TRBD1
cdr3_length: 15
j_call: TRBJ2-7
clone_size: NA
v_call: TRBV6-5
cdr3_aa: CASRAVGTGRYEQYF
cdr3_nt: TGTGCCAGCAGGGCTGTTGGGACAGGGCGGTACGAGCAGTACTTC

d_call: NA
cdr3_length: 15
j_call: TRBJ1-4
clone_size: NA
v_call: TRBV5-1
cdr3_aa: CASSEGPAVVEKLFF
cdr3_nt: TGCGCCAGCAGCGAGGGCCCGGCGGTAGTTGAAAAACTGTTTTTT

d_call: NA
cdr3_length: 15
j_call: TRBJ2-3
clone_size: NA
v_call: TRBV19
cdr3_aa: CASSSGPSKTDTQYF
cdr3_nt: TGTGCCAGTAGTTCGGGACCCTCGAAAACAGATACGCAGTATTTT

d_call: NA
cdr3_length: 14
j_call: TRBJ1-1
clone_size: NA
v_call: TRBV5-5
cdr3_aa: CASSLRQTNTEAFF
cdr3_nt: TGTGCCAGCAGCTTGCGGCAGACTAACACTGAAGCTTTCTTT

d_call: TRBD2
cdr3_length: 16
j_call: TRBJ2-2
clone_size: NA
v_call: TRBV2
cdr3_aa: CASSESGGRITGELFF
cdr3_nt: TGTGCCAGCAGTGAGTCGGGGGGAAGAATCACCGGGGAGCTGTTTTTT

d_call: TRBD1
cdr3_length: 13
j_call: TRBJ1-5
clone_size: NA
v_call: TRBV11-2
cdr3_aa: CASSATGDQPQHF
cdr3_nt: TGTGCCAGCAGCGCTACAGGGGACCAGCCCCAGCATTTT

d_call: TRBD2
cdr3_length: 14
j_call: TRBJ2-7
clone_size: NA
v_call: TRBV5-1
cdr3_aa: CASSLGLEPYEQYF
cdr3_nt: TGCGCCAGCAGCTTAGGACTAGAACCCTACGAGCAGTACTTC

d_call: NA
cdr3_length: 13
j_call: TRBJ2-5
clone_size: NA
v_call: TRBV30
cdr3_aa: CAWRPGIQETQYF
cdr3_nt: TGTGCCTGGAGACCCGGAATTCAAGAGACCCAGTACTTC

d_call: TRBD2
cdr3_length: 15
j_call: TRBJ2-1
clone_size: NA
v_call: TRBV29-1
cdr3_aa: CSVTLRLAGDNEQFF
cdr3_nt: TGCAGCGTGACCCTGAGGCTAGCGGGAGACAATGAGCAGTTCTTC

d_call: TRBD2
cdr3_length: 17
j_call: TRBJ2-7
clone_size: NA
v_call: TRBV11-2
cdr3_aa: CASSRTSGASNPYEQYF
cdr3_nt: TGTGCCAGCAGCAGGACTAGCGGGGCTAGCAACCCTTACGAGCAGTACTTC

d_call: NA
cdr3_length: 16
j_call: TRBJ2-7
clone_size: NA
v_call: TRBV9
cdr3_aa: CASSPFAGISSYEQYF
cdr3_nt: TGTGCCAGCAGCCCCTTTGCGGGCATCTCCTCCTACGAGCAGTACTTC